This TCR beta chain stems from a study of T-cell reconstitution after alpha-beta-depleted transplantation in children. Preparation of the TCRbeta library was carried out with unique molecular identifiers. TCRdb fed the PCR reads into MiXCR, producing one record per CDR3 protein. The sample lists hundreds of thousands of distinct CDR3 sequences, around 16% seen once, with about 1.1% in the top ten. This clonotype was seen a handful of times. Trimming took off 7 bases at V and 2 bases at J, with 22 bases between the two ends. The CDR3 runs 17 residues. Germline CDR1 is MNHNS and CDR2 is SASEGT. This chain links TRBV6-1 with TRBJ2-3, with a tentative D call TRBD2 (7 bases). The input for sequencing was PBMCs from the stem cell graft donor, taken from the stem cell graft. This sequence originates from a human donor who donated a stem cell graft to a child with acute myeloid leukemia. CDR3 amino acids: CASKGVAGPRFTDTQYF. In nucleotides, the CDR3 is TGTGCCAGCAAGGGGGTAGCGGGCCCCCGTTTCACAGATACGCAGTATTTT.